Following are 17 T cell receptor beta chains from one sample sequenced in a study of blood T cell repertoires in COVID-19. Profiling relied on immunoSEQ multiplex PCR, and the TCRdb table lists in-frame clones only, not all of them. The data contain about 100,000 clones, around 82% of them singletons. Sequencing was performed on peripheral blood. Receptor source: a man aged 50-60 years who had recovered from COVID-19.

This clone has a handful of counts. The chain links TRBV5-6 to TRBJ1-1, with D unresolved. The germline CDR1 and CDR2 sequences are SGHDT and YYEEEE. Trimming pared 2 bases from V and 0 bases from J, leaving 11 bases between. The CDR3 is 15 amino acids. The CDR3, as DNA: TGTGCCAGCAGCTTACTTTCGACTTTGAACACTGAAGCTTTCTTT. Translation: CASSLLSTLNTEAFF.

As DNA, the CDR3 is TGTGCCAGCATCTCGACAGGTTTAACCGGGGAGCTGTTTTTT. It encodes CASISTGLTGELFF. The V gene is TRBV6-5, the J gene TRBJ2-2; possibly TRBD1 for D (6 bases). Germline CDR1 and CDR2: MNHEY and SVGAGI. Deletions cut 7 bases from V and 5 bases from J, with 14 bases between. The CDR3 sequence is 14 residues long.

V gene TRBV5-5 combines with J gene TRBJ2-5; TRBD1 matches 9 bases. V was pared by 4 bases and J by 2 bases, with 12 bases of the junction left unmatched. The CDR3 has 17 residues. Germline CDR1 is SGHKS and CDR2 is YYEKEE (reference sequence). CDR3 nucleotide sequence: TGTGCCAGCAGCGCCCCGGACAGGGGACGCCGGCAAGAGACCCAGTACTTC. It translates to CASSAPDRGRRQETQYF.

This clone was observed a single time. The V call is TRBV19, the J call TRBJ1-2, with D hard to call. Trimming removed 7 bases from V and 8 bases from J, with 14 bases in between. This CDR3 spans 12 amino acids. CDR1 is LNHDA, CDR2 SQIVND, per germline (reference sequence). The CDR3 loop reads CASIDSGWGYTF. In nucleotides, the CDR3 is TGTGCCAGTATCGATTCGGGGTGGGGCTACACCTTC.

V gene TRBV19 combines with J gene TRBJ1-2; no definite D call. The CDR3 is made up of 19 amino acids. V was trimmed by 4 bases and J by 4 bases, leaving 28 bases between them. Per germline, CDR1 LNHDA and CDR2 SQIVND (reference sequence). This CDR3 reads CASSRDSRVSGKVGYGYTF. The CDR3 DNA is TGTGCCAGTAGTAGGGATTCCAGAGTGTCGGGGAAGGTTGGCTATGGCTACACCTTC.

This clone was observed a few times. The chain joins TRBV20-1 to TRBJ2-1, with 7 bases that match TRBD2. CDR1 is DFQATT, CDR2 SNEGSKA, per germline (reference sequence). Unmatched junction bases numbered 3, after V lost 3 bases and J lost 4 bases. The CDR3 runs to 13 residues. The DNA for the CDR3 is TGCAGTGCTAGTCCTAGCGGTTACAATGAGCAGTTCTTC. It encodes CSASPSGYNEQFF.

As for this clone: The junction does not match germline at one end; this may be a read error. The chain has TRBV5-5 and TRBJ2-7; maybe TRBD2 (6 bases). The CDR3 has 15 amino acids. From germline, CDR1 is SGHKS and CDR2 YYEKEE (reference sequence). As DNA, the CDR3 is TGTGCCAGCAGATTGGACCTCCCGGAGGGCTACGAGCAGTACTTC. Its translation is CASRLDLPEGYEQYF.

This CDR3 is CASSAQRSYEQYF. The CDR3 DNA reads TGCGCCAGCAGTGCGCAGCGTAGCTACGAGCAGTACTTC. This chain links TRBV10-2 with TRBJ2-7, with no clear D. V was clipped by 4 bases and J by 3 bases, with 10 bases between them. The germline V gene encodes CDR1 WSHSY and CDR2 SAAADI. The CDR3 contains 13 residues.

The chain is built from TRBV7-2 and TRBJ2-1; D unresolved. Trimming took 4 bases from V and 0 from J, leaving 13 bases between them. The CDR3 runs to 16 residues. CDR1 and CDR2 from the germline V gene are SGHTA and FQGNSA. The CDR3 DNA sequence: TGTGCCAGCAGCTCGTACAGAGAACGCTCCTACAATGAGCAGTTCTTC. Protein: CASSSYRERSYNEQFF.

The gene calls are TRBV25-1 and TRBJ1-4, with a possible D match to TRBD1 (5 bases). CDR3 size: 14 residues. Germline V gives CDR1 MGHDK, CDR2 SYGVNS. V shed 8 bases and J shed 7 bases, with 17 bases lying between them. In DNA, the CDR3 is TGTGCCAGCTCCTACGGCGGGACGACTGAAAAACTGTTTTTT. Translation: CASSYGGTTEKLFF.

The chain combines TRBV6-1 with TRBJ1-3, with no clear D. CDR1 and CDR2 from the germline V gene are MNHNS and SASEGT. Deletions cut 2 bases from V and 4 bases from J, with 18 bases between. This CDR3 comprises 17 residues. In DNA form, the CDR3 reads TGTGCCAGCAGTGAATGGTTCGGAGGAGTGGGAGGAAACACCATATATTTT. Its protein is CASSEWFGGVGGNTIYF.

The genes are TRBV28 and TRBJ1-5; D unclear. Germline CDR1 reads MDHEN; CDR2 reads SYDVKM. Trimming took 6 bases from V and 2 from J, leaving 20 bases between them. The CDR3 contains 17 residues. CDR3 sequence reads: CASSLELSRRGNQPQHF. In DNA form, the CDR3 reads TGTGCCAGCAGCTTGGAGTTAAGTAGAAGAGGCAATCAGCCCCAGCATTTT.

This clone showed up just once. The chain uses TRBV6-5 and TRBJ2-3, with D possibly matching TRBD2 (5 bases). The CDR3 runs to 15 residues. V shed 2 bases and J shed 1 base, with 10 bases lying between them. Germline V CDR1 and CDR2: MNHEY, SVGAGI. CDR3 sequence (DNA): TGTGCCAGCAGTTACGCGGGTCGGGGCACAGATACGCAGTATTTT. Amino acid sequence: CASSYAGRGTDTQYF.

The V gene is TRBV12-3 or TRBV12-4, the J gene TRBJ1-5; no firm D call. Trimming removed 6 bases at V and 0 bases at J, with 3 bases between. The CDR3 extends over 12 amino acids. Here the CDR3 DNA reads TGTGCCAGCAGCTATAGCAATCAGCCCCAGCATTTT. This translates into CASSYSNQPQHF.

This rearrangement joins TRBV28 to TRBJ2-5, with 10 bases aligning to TRBD1. Per germline, CDR1 MDHEN and CDR2 SYDVKM. The CDR3 contains 16 residues. J gave up 5 bases and V 4 bases, and 10 bases lay outside the gene matches. CDR3 region: CASSSRDRGRRETQYF. In DNA form, the CDR3 reads TGTGCCAGCAGTTCCCGTGACAGGGGGCGCCGGGAGACCCAGTACTTC.

The chain links TRBV4-3 to TRBJ2-5; a possible D gene is TRBD2 (6 bases). CDR1 is LGHNA and CDR2 is YSLEER in the germline V gene. Trimming cost V 1 base and J 5 bases, with 8 bases left between them. The CDR3 length is 13 residues. DNA of the CDR3: TGCGCCAGCAGCCAAGTCCTAGCGGAGACCCAGTACTTC. This gives the protein CASSQVLAETQYF.

This clone was seen only a few times. The chain links TRBV5-1 to TRBJ1-2, with TRBD1 matching 7 bases. This CDR3 region has 13 residues. The V segment lost 0 bases and the J segment 8 bases; nucleotides outside the gene matches: 4. Per germline, CDR1 SGHRS and CDR2 YFSETQ. The DNA of the CDR3 is TGCGCCAGCAGCTTGGAGGGGGCGAGCGGCTACACCTTC. As protein: CASSLEGASGYTF. Variable domain in full (rest from reference TRBV5-1 and TRBJ1-2): KAGVTQTPRYLIKTRGQQVTLSCSPISGHRSVSWYQQTPGQGLQFLFEYFSETQRNKGNFPGRFSGRQFSNSRSEMNVSTLELGDSALYLCASSLEGASGYTFGSGTRLTVV.